This T cell receptor beta chain was sequenced during a study of blood T cells in healthy people across ages. For the second PCR, which ran for about 6 to 12 cycles, a sample-barcoded 5' primer and a J-beta primer mix were used. TCRdb called the 5' RACE reads again in MiXCR, with one record for every CDR3 protein. The data contain about 1.8 million distinct CDR3 sequences, around half of them singletons. Details on this clonotype: Its antigen remains unknown.

The study, taken as a whole, reports: Naive and antigen-experienced cells could not be conclusively compared, given unsorted PBMCs. Getting older went along with TCR beta diversity per million T cells dropping roughly linearly.

Trimming shortened V by 5 bases and J by 2 bases, and 14 bases separated the two germline ends. CDR1 KGHDR and CDR2 SFDVKD come from the germline V gene. The CDR3 loop spans 15 amino acids. What was sequenced was blood. This TCR was recovered from a woman in her thirties or forties in good health. The chain uses TRBV24-1 and TRBJ2-5; weak D call: TRBD2 (6 bases). The DNA for the CDR3 is TGTGCCACCAGTGCAGGCGGGGCCACGCAAGAGACCCAGTACTTC. It translates to CATSAGGATQETQYF.